One sample yielded the 28 T cell receptor beta chains listed below, sequenced in a study of cytomegalovirus exposure and HLA in healthy donors. Profiled with immunoSEQ multiplex PCR; TCRdb holds only in-frame clones, not every one. Altogether 260,000 or so clones are present, approximately 88% being singletons, with the ten largest covering over 0.85%. Sequenced: PBMCs. Receptors were obtained from a woman aged 18-29 years in good health and CMV-seronegative.

This chain links TRBV29-1 with TRBJ2-3; D is uncertain. Germline-derived CDR1 and CDR2 are SQVTM and ANQGSEA. This CDR3 is 13 amino acids long. Trimming shortened V by 6 bases and J by 3 bases, and 13 bases separated the two germline ends. The CDR3 region is CSVHLRLTDTQYF. The CDR3 DNA sequence: TGCAGCGTCCATCTGAGGTTGACAGATACGCAGTATTTT.

The J gene is TRBJ2-2, the V gene TRBV18; D uncertain. The ends were cut back, 2 bases at V and 3 bases at J, with 7 bases in the middle. CDR1 is KGHSH, CDR2 LQKENI, per germline. The CDR3 sequence is 14 residues long. This chain's CDR3 is CASSPDFYTGELFF. CDR3 sequence (DNA): TGTGCCAGCTCACCAGACTTTTACACCGGGGAGCTGTTTTTT.

V gene TRBV4-1 combines with J gene TRBJ2-7; TRBD1 is a possible D gene (6 bases). The CDR3 is made up of 16 amino acids. Germline CDR1 and CDR2: MGHRA and YSYEKL. V was pared by 0 bases and J by 2 bases, with 14 bases between. For the CDR3, the DNA is TGCGCCAGCAGCCAAGAAGGGGCAGGGGCCACCTACGAGCAGTACTTC. This gives the protein CASSQEGAGATYEQYF.

The chain carries TRBV30 and TRBJ1-5; D is unresolved. Per germline, CDR1 GTSNPN and CDR2 SVGIG (reference sequence). The V end was cut by 4 bases, the J end by 4 bases, with 20 bases between. This CDR3 contains 16 residues. CDR3 in amino acids: CAWISRQLLTNQPQHF. CDR3 sequence (DNA): TGTGCCTGGATCTCGAGGCAGCTTCTGACTAATCAGCCCCAGCATTTT.

V is TRBV11-2 and J is TRBJ2-7; tentative D call: TRBD1 (6 bases). CDR3 length equals 18 residues. Per the germline V gene, CDR1 is SGHAT and CDR2 is FQNNGV. V was cut by 1 base and J by 3 bases, with 22 bases left in between. The CDR3 nucleotides read TGTGCCAGCAGCTTAGGCATCACGGGGTGGACAGTACACTACGAGCAGTACTTC. Its protein product is CASSLGITGWTVHYEQYF. The full variable domain, with the rest looked up from reference TRBV11-2 and TRBJ2-7, is EAGVAQSPRYKIIEKRQSVAFWCNPISGHATLYWYQQILGQGPKLLIQFQNNGVVDDSQLPKDRFSAERLKGVDSTLKIQPAKLEDSAVYLCASSLGITGWTVHYEQYFGPGTRLTVT.

CDR3 region: CATSRDRTYTGVDEKLFF. The CDR3 region has the DNA TGTGCCACCAGCAGAGATCGGACTTATACAGGGGTTGACGAAAAACTGTTTTTT. This sequence joins TRBV15 and TRBJ1-4; 7 bases fit TRBD1. Germline CDR1 is LNHNV and CDR2 is YYDKDF (reference sequence). Trimming at V came to 0 bases and at J to 8 bases, leaving 15 bases not matched to a gene. The CDR3 totals 18 residues.

The rearrangement joins TRBV27 to TRBJ2-7; 11 bases align to TRBD2. In germline, CDR1 is MNHEY, CDR2 SMNVEV (reference sequence). Losses at the gene ends were 5 bases for V and 0 bases for J; bases not matched to a gene: 6. This CDR3 has 16 residues. CDR3: CASSLHTSGSSYEQYF. For the CDR3, the DNA is TGTGCCAGCAGTCTACACACTAGCGGGAGCTCCTACGAGCAGTACTTC.

This chain uses TRBV28 with TRBJ2-3, with a weak D call TRBD2 (5 bases). CDR3 length: 14 amino acids. From germline, CDR1 is MDHEN and CDR2 SYDVKM. V was pared by 8 bases and J by 5 bases, with 17 bases between. The CDR3 coding sequence is TGTGCCAGCCTCGTCCCGGGAAGTGAAGATACGCAGTATTTT. Encoded protein: CASLVPGSEDTQYF.

As regards this clone: In the same sample, other DNA sequences code for this CDR3. The chain employs TRBV28 and TRBJ2-7; D gene ambiguous. CDR1 is MDHEN and CDR2 is SYDVKM in the germline V gene. The CDR3 loop spans 11 amino acids. Trimming removed 6 bases from V and 3 bases from J, with 6 bases in between. CDR3 residues: CASSPLYEQYF. In nucleotides, the CDR3 is TGTGCCAGCAGCCCCCTCTACGAGCAGTACTTC.

The chain couples TRBV29-1 to TRBJ2-3; 10 bases line up with TRBD2. After removal of 7 bases from V and 7 bases from J, the junction contained 5 bases not matched to a gene. Germline assignment: CDR1 SQVTM and CDR2 ANQGSEA. There are 12 residues in the CDR3. The CDR3 coding sequence is TGCAGCGCCGGACTAGCGGTATATACGCAGTATTTT. Amino acids: CSAGLAVYTQYF.

As DNA, the CDR3 is TGCGCCAGCAGCCTATGGACTCTTTTCGGCCAAGAGACCCAGTACTTC. Protein product: CASSLWTLFGQETQYF. This rearrangement joins TRBV5-1 to TRBJ2-5, with a possible D match to TRBD2 (5 bases). The CDR3 runs to 16 residues. The germline V and J ends were trimmed by 4 bases and 1 base, with 17 bases remaining between them. The V gene's germline CDR1 is SGHRS and CDR2 YFSETQ.

The chain is built from TRBV25-1 and TRBJ1-4; 11 bases are a match to TRBD1. CDR3 size: 18 residues. Germline loops: CDR1 MGHDK, CDR2 SYGVNS. The ends lost 3 bases at V and 0 bases at J; junction bases unmatched: 6. The CDR3 nucleotides are TGTGCCAGCAGTGACCCGGGACAGGGGGTCCCAACTAATGAAAAACTGTTTTTT. It is translated as CASSDPGQGVPTNEKLFF.

This chain joins TRBV7-2 and TRBJ2-5, with D tentatively TRBD2 (5 bases). Trimming shortened V by 2 bases and J by 5 bases, and 18 bases separated the two germline ends. CDR1 and CDR2 from the germline V gene are SGHTA and FQGNSA. The CDR3 contains 16 residues. This CDR3 is CASSLSGLSGGETQYF. The CDR3 bases are TGTGCCAGCAGCTTATCTGGTTTGTCGGGCGGGGAGACCCAGTACTTC.

The J gene is TRBJ1-5, the V gene TRBV6-6; no definite D call. V lost 8 bases and J 5 bases, leaving 13 bases between the germline ends. CDR1 MNHNY and CDR2 SVGAGI come from the germline V gene (reference sequence). The CDR3 is 13 amino acids. The CDR3 sequence is CASADDRYQPQHF. In nucleotides, the CDR3 is TGTGCCAGCGCGGATGATCGGTATCAGCCCCAGCATTTT.

The genes are TRBV27 and TRBJ1-6; no firm D call. Trimming took 3 bases from V and 10 from J, leaving 7 bases between them. From germline, CDR1 is MNHEY and CDR2 SMNVEV (reference sequence). This CDR3 is built from 12 residues. The CDR3 sequence: CASSFHTSPLHF. The CDR3 nucleotides are TGTGCCAGCAGTTTCCACACGTCACCCCTCCACTTT.

The chain couples TRBV28 to TRBJ1-6, with D hard to call. CDR1 and CDR2 from the germline V gene are MDHEN and SYDVKM. This CDR3 has 15 residues. Trimming shortened V by 4 bases and J by 5 bases, and 12 bases separated the two germline ends. The CDR3 is CASSSDFQNNSPLHF. Written as DNA, the CDR3 is TGTGCCAGCAGTTCGGACTTTCAAAATAATTCACCCCTCCACTTT.

This clone was counted between two and nine times. The V call is TRBV4-3, the J call TRBJ2-7; TRBD1 agrees at 10 bases. The V gene's germline CDR1 is LGHNA and CDR2 YSLEER. Trimming at V came to 1 base and at J to 5 bases, leaving 5 bases not matched to a gene. This CDR3 spans 15 amino acids. CDR3 region: CASSQVGTGVNEQYF. As DNA, the CDR3 is TGCGCCAGCAGCCAAGTGGGGACAGGGGTCAACGAGCAGTACTTC.

The V call is TRBV14, the J call TRBJ2-1, with D uncertain. V lost 1 base, J lost 5 bases, and 9 bases lay in between. The CDR3 runs to 14 residues. Looked up from germline, CDR1 is SGHDN and CDR2 is FVKESK. CDR3: CASSQGGSNNEQFF. For the CDR3, the DNA is TGTGCCAGCAGCCAAGGAGGTAGCAACAATGAGCAGTTCTTC.

CDR3 sequence reads: CASRSANTGELFF. In nucleotides, the CDR3 is TGTGCCAGCCGGTCCGCGAACACCGGGGAGCTGTTTTTT. The chain has TRBV6-1 and TRBJ2-2; D is unresolved. The CDR3 length is 13 residues. The V and J ends lost 8 bases and 0 bases respectively, with 7 bases between them. CDR1 MNHNS and CDR2 SASEGT come from the germline V gene.

The chain is built from TRBV20-1 and TRBJ2-1; D possibly corresponds to TRBD1 (6 bases). Germline V lookup: CDR1 DFQATT, CDR2 SNEGSKA (reference sequence). V lost 6 bases to trimming and J lost 7 bases, with 10 bases between them. CDR3 length equals 11 residues. CDR3 sequence reads: CSARGLNEQFF. In nucleotides, the CDR3 is TGCAGTGCCAGGGGCTTAAATGAGCAGTTCTTC.

Regarding this clone: Other DNA sequences within the sample encode an identical CDR3. V is TRBV9 and J is TRBJ2-3; D not resolved. Per the germline V gene, CDR1 is SGDLS and CDR2 is YYNGEE. V was clipped by 0 bases and J by 6 bases, with 5 bases between them. The CDR3 totals 12 residues. The CDR3 loop is CASSVGADTQYF. CDR3 sequence (DNA): TGTGCCAGCAGCGTAGGGGCGGATACGCAGTATTTT.

This clone was observed a handful of times. The genes are TRBV19 and TRBJ2-1, with unresolved D. Germline-derived CDR1 and CDR2 are LNHDA and SQIVND (reference sequence). Trimming took off 9 bases at V and 8 bases at J, with 8 bases between the two ends. CDR3 length: 10 residues. The CDR3 region is CASGSYEQFF. CDR3 DNA sequence: TGTGCCAGCGGTAGCTATGAGCAGTTCTTC.

The chain links TRBV4-3 to TRBJ2-7, with a weak D call TRBD1 (6 bases). The CDR3 sequence is 17 residues long. V lost 0 bases to trimming and J lost 0 bases, with 15 bases between them. Germline CDR1 reads LGHNA; CDR2 reads YSLEER. As DNA, the CDR3 is TGCGCCAGCAGCCAAGATCTCAGGGGACGGAGCTCCTACGAGCAGTACTTC. Amino acid sequence: CASSQDLRGRSSYEQYF.

The rearrangement joins TRBV6-5 to TRBJ2-7, with a weak D call TRBD2 (5 bases). The CDR3 extends over 15 amino acids. V was clipped by 6 bases and J by 4 bases, with 19 bases between them. Germline V CDR1 and CDR2: MNHEY, SVGAGI. CDR3 region: CASSLPRGYGYEQYF. Written as DNA, the CDR3 is TGTGCCAGCAGCCTCCCTCGCGGGTATGGGTACGAGCAGTACTTC.

V and J are TRBV30 and TRBJ1-2, with TRBD1 identical over 7 bases. Per germline, CDR1 GTSNPN and CDR2 SVGIG (reference sequence). V lost 8 bases, J lost 1 base, and 4 bases stayed unmatched. There are 12 residues in the CDR3. The CDR3 reads CAVGQLNYGYTF. For the CDR3, the DNA is TGTGCCGTGGGACAGCTTAACTATGGCTACACCTTC.

The DNA of the CDR3 is TGTGCCAGCAGTTCCACAGGGGCCGGTGGCTACACCTTC. It encodes CASSSTGAGGYTF. The chain carries TRBV2 and TRBJ1-2; 7 nucleotides agree with TRBD1. The CDR3 covers 13 residues. V lost 5 bases, J lost 7 bases, and 7 bases stayed unmatched. Germline values: CDR1 SNHLY, CDR2 FYNNEI.

This clone was seen a single time. The chain links TRBV30 to TRBJ2-7; 7 bases map to TRBD1. The V gene end was trimmed by 5 bases and the J gene end by 2 bases; junction bases not matched to a gene: 9. CDR1 GTSNPN and CDR2 SVGIG come from the germline V gene (reference sequence). The CDR3 extends over 14 amino acids. Written as DNA, the CDR3 is TGTGCCTGGTGTGCCCAGGGGGAAGCCTACGAGCAGTACTTC. It codes for CAWCAQGEAYEQYF.

This chain uses TRBV5-4 with TRBJ2-2; tentatively, D is TRBD1 (5 bases). Germline V CDR1 and CDR2: SGHNT, YYREEE (reference sequence). The CDR3 totals 14 residues. Trimming removed 1 base from V and 6 bases from J, with 10 bases in between. CDR3 region: CASSLQGLPGELFF. In DNA, the CDR3 is TGTGCCAGCAGCTTGCAGGGCCTCCCCGGGGAGCTGTTTTTT.